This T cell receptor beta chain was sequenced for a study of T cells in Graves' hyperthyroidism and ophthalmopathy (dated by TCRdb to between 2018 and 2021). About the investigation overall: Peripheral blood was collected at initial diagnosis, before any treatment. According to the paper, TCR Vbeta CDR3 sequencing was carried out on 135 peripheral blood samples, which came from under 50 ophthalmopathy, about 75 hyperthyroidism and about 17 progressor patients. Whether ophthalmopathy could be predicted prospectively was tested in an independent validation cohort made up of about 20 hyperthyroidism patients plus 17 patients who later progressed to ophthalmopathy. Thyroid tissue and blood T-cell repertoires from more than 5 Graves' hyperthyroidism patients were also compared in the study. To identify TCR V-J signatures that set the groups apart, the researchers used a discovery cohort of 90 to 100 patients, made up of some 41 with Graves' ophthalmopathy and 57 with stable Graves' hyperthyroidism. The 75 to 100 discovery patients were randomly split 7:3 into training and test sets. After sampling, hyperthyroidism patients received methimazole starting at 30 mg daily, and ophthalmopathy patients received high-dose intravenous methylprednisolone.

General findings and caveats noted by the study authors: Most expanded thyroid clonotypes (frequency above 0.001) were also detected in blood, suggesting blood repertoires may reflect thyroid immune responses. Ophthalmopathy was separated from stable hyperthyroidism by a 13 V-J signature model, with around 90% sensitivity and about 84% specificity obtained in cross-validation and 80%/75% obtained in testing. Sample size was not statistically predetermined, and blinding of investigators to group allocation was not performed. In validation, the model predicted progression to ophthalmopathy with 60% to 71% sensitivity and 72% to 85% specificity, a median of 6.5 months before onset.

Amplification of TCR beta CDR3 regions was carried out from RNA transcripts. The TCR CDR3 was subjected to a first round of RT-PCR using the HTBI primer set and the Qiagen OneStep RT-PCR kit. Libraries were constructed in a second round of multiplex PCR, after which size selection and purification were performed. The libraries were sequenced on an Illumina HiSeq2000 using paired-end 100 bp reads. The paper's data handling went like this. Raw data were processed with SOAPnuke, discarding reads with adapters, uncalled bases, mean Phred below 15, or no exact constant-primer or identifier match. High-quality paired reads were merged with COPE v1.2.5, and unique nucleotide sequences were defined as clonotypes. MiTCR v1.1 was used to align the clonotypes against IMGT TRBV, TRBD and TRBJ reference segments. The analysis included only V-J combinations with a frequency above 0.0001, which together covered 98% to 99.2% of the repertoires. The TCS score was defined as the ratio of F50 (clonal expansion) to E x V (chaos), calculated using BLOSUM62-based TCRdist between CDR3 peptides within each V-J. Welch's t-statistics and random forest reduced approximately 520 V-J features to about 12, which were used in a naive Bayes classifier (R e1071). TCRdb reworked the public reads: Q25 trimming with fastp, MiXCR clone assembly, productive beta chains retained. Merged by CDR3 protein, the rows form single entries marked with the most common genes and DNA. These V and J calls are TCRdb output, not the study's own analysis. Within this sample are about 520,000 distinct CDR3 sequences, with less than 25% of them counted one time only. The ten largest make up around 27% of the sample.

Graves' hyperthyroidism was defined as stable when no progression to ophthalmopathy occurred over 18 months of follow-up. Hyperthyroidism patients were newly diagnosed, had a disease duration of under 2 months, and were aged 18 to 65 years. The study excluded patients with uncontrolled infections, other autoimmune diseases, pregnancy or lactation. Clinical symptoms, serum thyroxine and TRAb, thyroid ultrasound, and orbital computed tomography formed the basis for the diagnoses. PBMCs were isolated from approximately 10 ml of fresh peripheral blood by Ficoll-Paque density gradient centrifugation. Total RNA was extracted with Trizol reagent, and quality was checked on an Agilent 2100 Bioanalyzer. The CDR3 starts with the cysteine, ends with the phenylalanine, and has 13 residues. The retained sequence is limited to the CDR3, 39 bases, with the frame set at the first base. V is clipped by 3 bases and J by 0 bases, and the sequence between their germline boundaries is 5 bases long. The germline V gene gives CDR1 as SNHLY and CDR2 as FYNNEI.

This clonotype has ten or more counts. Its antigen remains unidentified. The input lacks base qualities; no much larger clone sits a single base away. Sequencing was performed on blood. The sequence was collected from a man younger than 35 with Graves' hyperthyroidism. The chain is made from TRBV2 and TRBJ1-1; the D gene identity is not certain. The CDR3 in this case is CASSEIVNTEAFF. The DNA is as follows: TGTGCCAGCAGTGAGATAGTGAACACTGAAGCTTTCTTT.